This T cell receptor (beta chain) was sequenced during a study of blood T cell repertoires in COVID-19. Study overall: In each case, the material was cDNA or gDNA derived from T cells, B-cell-depleted T cells, or PBMCs.

Those enrolled, adults aged 18 to 89 years, came from under 25 US areas. Participants' own reports of clinical history determined their cohort assignment. Cohort 3 donors counted as recovered after two negative PCRs, clearance, or resolved symptoms. The count of this clone is one. Here immunoSEQ multiplex PCR was the method, and the copy in TCRdb shows in-frame clones only, minus some. This table has approximately 300,000 clones, around 90% appearing once. The CDR3 runs to 19 residues. J was trimmed by 4 bases and V by 2 bases; bases with no gene match: 10. The V gene's germline CDR1 is LGHDT and CDR2 YNNKEL (reference sequence).

The gene calls are TRBV3-1 (or the pseudogene TRBV3-2) and TRBJ1-6, with TRBD1 identical over 11 bases. The sample comprised PBMCs or T cells enriched from blood (not recorded which). The sequence came from a man in his sixties who had recovered from COVID-19. CDR3 DNA: TGTGCCAGCAGCCAATGGACAGGGGGCGCAGGGGTTTATAATTCACCCCTCCACTTT. Amino acid sequence: CASSQWTGGAGVYNSPLHF.